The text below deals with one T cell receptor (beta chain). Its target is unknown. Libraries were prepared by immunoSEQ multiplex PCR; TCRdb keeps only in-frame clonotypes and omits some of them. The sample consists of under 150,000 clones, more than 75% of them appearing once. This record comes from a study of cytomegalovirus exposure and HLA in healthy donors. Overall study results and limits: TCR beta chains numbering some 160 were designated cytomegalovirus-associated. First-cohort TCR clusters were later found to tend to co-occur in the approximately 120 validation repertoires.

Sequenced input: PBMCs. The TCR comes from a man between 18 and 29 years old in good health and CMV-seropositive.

The CDR3 here is CASSSGTGRGYEQYF. CDR3 nucleotide sequence: TGTGCCAGCAGCTCCGGGACAGGGCGGGGCTACGAGCAGTACTTC. The V gene is TRBV5-4, the J gene TRBJ2-7; 9 bases match TRBD1. V dropped 3 bases and J dropped 3; count of bases not matched to a gene: 7. The germline V gene has CDR1 SGHNT and CDR2 YYREEE (reference sequence). This CDR3 has 15 residues.